These 22 T cell receptor beta chains were all obtained from the same sample, sequenced in a study of T cell repertoires in aging, cancer and after chemotherapy. Amplification of TCR beta used genomic DNA extracted from peripheral blood. A mixed TRB-A/B primer pool amplified rearranged TRB by multiplex touch-down PCR. TCRdb passed the multiplex PCR reads through MiXCR, listing each CDR3 protein once. The sample includes some 8,100 distinct CDR3 sequences, less than 40% seen only once; the top ten take around 5%. The specimen was blood. The source of these receptors is a human donor in good health.

The rearrangement uses TRBV18 and TRBJ1-4; D unclear. The germline gives CDR1 KGHSH, CDR2 LQKENI. Trimming stripped 3 bases from V and 0 bases from J, with 14 bases between. This CDR3 contains 17 residues. This chain's CDR3 is CASSPEAGLATNEKLFF. The CDR3 coding sequence is TGTGCCAGCTCACCGGAGGCAGGACTTGCAACTAATGAAAAACTGTTTTTT.

Details on this clonotype: A much larger clone is a single base away; this may be a read error. The CDR3 nucleotides read TGTGCCAGCAGCCCAACTAGCGGGTCCTTCAGAGATACGCAGTATTTT. Its translation is CASSPTSGSFRDTQYF. The chain joins TRBV13 to TRBJ2-3, with 9 bases lining up with TRBD2. V was clipped by 5 bases and J by 5 bases; unmatched bases: 11. CDR3 size: 16 residues. Germline V gene sequence: CDR1 PRHDT, CDR2 FYEKMQ (reference sequence).

This clonotype was seen a few times. The chain uses TRBV5-6 and TRBJ2-2, with 12 bases matching TRBD1. V was pared by 4 bases and J by 5 bases, with 9 bases of the junction left unmatched. CDR1 and CDR2 (germline): SGHDT, YYEEEE. The CDR3 runs to 17 residues. The DNA of the CDR3 is TGTGCCAGCAGCGGCGGGACAGGGGGCGGACGGACCGGGGAGCTGTTTTTT. Its translation: CASSGGTGGGRTGELFF.

Within the sample, this clonotype is medium-sized. This chain uses TRBV15 with TRBJ2-3, with D uncertain. CDR1 LNHNV and CDR2 YYDKDF come from the germline V gene (reference sequence). The V end lost 0 bases, the J end lost 3 bases, and 7 bases lay between the germline ends. The CDR3 has 14 amino acids. The CDR3 DNA reads TGTGCCACCAGCAGAGATCAGGCAACAGATACGCAGTATTTT. Amino acid sequence: CATSRDQATDTQYF.

Here the CDR3 reads CASSYRRTGGETQYF. The CDR3 DNA reads TGTGCCAGCAGTTACAGACGGACAGGGGGAGAGACCCAGTACTTC. The chain links TRBV6-2 or TRBV6-3 to TRBJ2-5; 10 bases line up with TRBD1. V lost 2 bases, J lost 4 bases, and 4 bases stayed unmatched. Germline V CDR1 and CDR2: MNHEY, SVGEGT. The CDR3 spans 15 residues.

This clonotype is medium-sized (0.01 to 0.1%) within its sample. V gene TRBV30 combines with J gene TRBJ2-2; D is unresolved. This CDR3 is built from 15 residues. Germline V CDR1 and CDR2: GTSNPN, SVGIG (reference sequence). V lost 0 bases and J 4 bases, leaving 12 bases between the germline ends. CDR3 in amino acids: CAWSVWARSTGELFF. The CDR3 nucleotides read TGTGCCTGGAGTGTATGGGCCAGGTCCACCGGGGAGCTGTTTTTT.

The chain employs TRBV5-5 and TRBJ1-2, with 7 bases aligning to TRBD1. Trimming took 4 bases from V and 1 from J; bases not matched to a gene: 10. The CDR3 has 16 amino acids. Germline-derived CDR1 and CDR2 are SGHKS and YYEKEE (reference sequence). The CDR3 bases are TGTGCCAGCAGCGTTGGGACAGACGTCCGTAACTATGGCTACACCTTC. It translates to CASSVGTDVRNYGYTF.

The chain combines TRBV6-2 or TRBV6-3 with TRBJ2-4, with TRBD1 matching over 10 bases. Per germline, CDR1 MNHEY and CDR2 SVGEGT. The CDR3 has 17 amino acids. After removal of 6 bases from V and 0 bases from J, the junction contained 8 bases not matched to a gene. For the CDR3, the DNA is TGTGCCAGCAGCCTAAGGGGACAGGGGCAAGCCAAAAACATTCAGTACTTC. Residues: CASSLRGQGQAKNIQYF.

The J gene is TRBJ2-7, the V gene TRBV5-4, with a possible D match to TRBD1 (6 bases). The ends were cut back, 2 bases at V and 2 bases at J, with 11 bases in the middle. CDR1 and CDR2 (germline): SGHNT, YYREEE (reference sequence). CDR3 length: 14 amino acids. In DNA form, the CDR3 reads TGTGCCAGCAGCTTCGAGCGGACAGCCTACGAGCAGTACTTC. Residues: CASSFERTAYEQYF. Complete variable domain (other parts from reference TRBV5-4 and TRBJ2-7): ETGVTQSPTHLIKTRGQQVTLRCSSQSGHNTVSWYQQALGQGPQFIFQYYREEENGRGNFPPRFSGLQFPNYSSELNVNALELDDSALYLCASSFERTAYEQYFGPGTRLTVT.

In this sample, this clonotype turned up a few times. The rearrangement links TRBV29-1 to TRBJ1-1; a possible D gene is TRBD1 (5 bases). V was trimmed by 7 bases and J by 7 bases, leaving 22 bases between them. Germline assignment: CDR1 SQVTM and CDR2 ANQGSEA. This CDR3 region has 14 residues. CDR3 residues: CSGFRAGPTYEAFF. The DNA of the CDR3 is TGCAGCGGTTTCCGGGCGGGGCCTACGTATGAAGCTTTCTTT.

Comments on this clonotype: Possible read error: a much larger clone is one base away. The V gene is TRBV19, the J gene TRBJ2-2; TRBD1 or TRBD2 may be the D gene (6 bases each). The CDR3 loop spans 14 amino acids. Germline CDR1 and CDR2: LNHDA and SQIVND (reference sequence). CDR3 loop: CASSMGGATEELFF. CDR3 DNA: TGTGCCAGTAGTATGGGGGGCGCGACCGAGGAGCTGTTTTTT.

The J gene is TRBJ2-7, the V gene TRBV5-5, with TRBD1 as a possible D gene (6 bases). Trimming cost V 0 bases and J 8 bases, with 12 bases left between them. In germline, CDR1 is SGHKS, CDR2 YYEKEE (reference sequence). CDR3 length: 13 residues. The CDR3 nucleotides read TGTGCCAGCAGCTTGGCAACAGGGATGAAGCAGTACTTC. This codes for CASSLATGMKQYF.

The V call is TRBV6-1, the J call TRBJ2-3, with TRBD1 matching over 9 bases. The CDR3 runs 19 residues. CDR1 MNHNS and CDR2 SASEGT come from the germline V gene. Unmatched junction bases numbered 13, after V lost 1 base and J lost 2 bases. The chain's CDR3 is CASSEVPGQGSENTDTQYF. The DNA for the CDR3 is TGTGCCAGCAGTGAAGTACCGGGACAGGGTTCCGAAAACACAGATACGCAGTATTTT.

The CDR3 reads CASSVPRGLATFEYEQFF. The CDR3 DNA reads TGTGCCAGCAGTGTCCCGAGGGGGCTAGCCACTTTTGAGTATGAGCAGTTCTTC. The chain is built from TRBV6-1 and TRBJ2-1, with TRBD1 matching over 7 bases. CDR1 MNHNS and CDR2 SASEGT come from the germline V gene. J lost 8 bases, V lost 4 bases, and 20 bases had no gene match. The CDR3 runs 18 residues.

The rearrangement links TRBV5-1 to TRBJ1-5; 8 bases fit TRBD1. The CDR3 covers 17 residues. After removal of 0 bases from V and 0 bases from J, the junction contained 5 bases not matched to a gene. From germline, CDR1 is SGHRS and CDR2 YFSETQ. CDR3 sequence (DNA): TGCGCCAGCAGCTTGGGGTCAGGGGGCGATAGCAATCAGCCCCAGCATTTT. As protein: CASSLGSGGDSNQPQHF.

This clonotype is a singleton in its sample. The chain recombines TRBV6-2 or TRBV6-3 with TRBJ1-5; D unclear. Per the germline V gene, CDR1 is MNHEY and CDR2 is SVGEGT. The CDR3 extends over 15 amino acids. V lost 7 bases to trimming and J lost 0 bases, with 13 bases between them. The DNA for the CDR3 is TGTGCCAGCACCCAGTGGGATTATAGCAATCAGCCCCAGCATTTT. It codes for CASTQWDYSNQPQHF.

The rearrangement joins TRBV5-5 to TRBJ2-7; 7 nucleotides match TRBD1. V lost 0 bases, J lost 2 bases, and 2 bases stayed unmatched. Germline CDR1 and CDR2: SGHKS and YYEKEE (reference sequence). The CDR3 contains 14 residues. The DNA for the CDR3 is TGTGCCAGCAGCTTGGGGGGACAGCCCTACGAGCAGTACTTC. Amino acid sequence: CASSLGGQPYEQYF. The variable domain in full, with the rest retrieved from reference TRBV5-5 and TRBJ2-7, is DAGVTQSPTHLIKTRGQQVTLRCSPISGHKSVSWYQQVLGQGPQFIFQYYEKEERGRGNFPDRFSARQFPNYSSELNVNALLLGDSALYLCASSLGGQPYEQYFGPGTRLTVT.

The chain links TRBV6-2 or TRBV6-3 to TRBJ1-2; no clear D. With 3 bases removed from V and 9 bases from J, the gap between germline ends came to 14 bases. Germline V gene data show CDR1 as MNHEY and CDR2 as SVGEGT. The CDR3 is 13 residues long. Written as DNA, the CDR3 is TGTGCCAGCAGTTATAGAATTTTGAATTGCTACACCTTC. This codes for CASSYRILNCYTF.

This clonotype appeared a few times. V and J are TRBV6-2 or TRBV6-3 and TRBJ2-1; 7 bases fit TRBD2. J lost 4 bases, V lost 6 bases, and 9 bases had no gene match. The CDR3 covers 15 residues. The germline V gene has CDR1 MNHEY and CDR2 SVGEGT. CDR3 coding DNA: TGTGCCAGCAGCCTGGCTAGCGGTAGGTACAATGAGCAGTTCTTC. This translates into CASSLASGRYNEQFF.

This clonotype has just one count. This rearrangement joins TRBV6-5 to TRBJ2-7, with D possibly called TRBD1 or TRBD2 (7 bases each). Trimming left V 0 bases short and J 8 bases short, with 17 bases between. CDR1 MNHEY and CDR2 SVGAGI come from the germline V gene. The CDR3 runs to 15 residues. CDR3 region: CASSYSAQGGDKQYF. The CDR3 DNA reads as TGTGCCAGCAGTTACTCAGCGCAGGGGGGGGATAAGCAGTACTTC.

Relative to its sample, this clonotype is medium-sized (0.01 to 0.1%). This rearrangement joins TRBV19 to TRBJ2-2, with no clear D. V lost 4 bases and J lost 1, with 7 bases in between. The CDR3 runs 14 residues. The germline CDR1 and CDR2 sequences are LNHDA and SQIVND (reference sequence). The CDR3 region has the DNA TGTGCCAGTAGTACCTCAGGGAACACCGGGGAGCTGTTTTTT. Protein sequence: CASSTSGNTGELFF.

The V and J genes are TRBV7-2 and TRBJ1-1, with unresolved D. From germline, CDR1 is SGHTA and CDR2 FQGNSA. The V end lost 5 bases, the J end lost 1 base, and 14 bases lay between the germline ends. There are 15 residues in the CDR3. The CDR3 DNA follows: TGTGCCAGCAGCGGTGGCTACGCGGAGAACACTGAAGCTTTCTTT. Its translation is CASSGGYAENTEAFF. Together with reference TRBV7-2 and TRBJ1-1, the CDR3 gives the full variable domain: GAGVSQSPSNKVTEKGKDVELRCDPISGHTALYWYRQSLGQGLEFLIYFQGNSAPDKSGLPSDRFSAERTGGSVSTLTIQRTQQEDSAVYLCASSGGYAENTEAFFGQGTRLTVV.